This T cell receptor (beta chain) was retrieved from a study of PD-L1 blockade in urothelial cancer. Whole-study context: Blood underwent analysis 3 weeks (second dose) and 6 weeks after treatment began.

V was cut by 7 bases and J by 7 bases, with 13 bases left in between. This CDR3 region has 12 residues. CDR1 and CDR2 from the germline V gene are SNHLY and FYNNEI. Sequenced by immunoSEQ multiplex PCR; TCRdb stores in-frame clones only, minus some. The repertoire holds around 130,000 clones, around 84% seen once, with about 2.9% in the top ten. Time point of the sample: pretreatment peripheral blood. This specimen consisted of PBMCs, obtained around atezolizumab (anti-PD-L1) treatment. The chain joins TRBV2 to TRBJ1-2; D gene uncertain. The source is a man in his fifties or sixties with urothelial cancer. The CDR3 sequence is CASTEKILGYTF. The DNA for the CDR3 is TGTGCCAGCACCGAAAAGATACTTGGCTACACCTTC.